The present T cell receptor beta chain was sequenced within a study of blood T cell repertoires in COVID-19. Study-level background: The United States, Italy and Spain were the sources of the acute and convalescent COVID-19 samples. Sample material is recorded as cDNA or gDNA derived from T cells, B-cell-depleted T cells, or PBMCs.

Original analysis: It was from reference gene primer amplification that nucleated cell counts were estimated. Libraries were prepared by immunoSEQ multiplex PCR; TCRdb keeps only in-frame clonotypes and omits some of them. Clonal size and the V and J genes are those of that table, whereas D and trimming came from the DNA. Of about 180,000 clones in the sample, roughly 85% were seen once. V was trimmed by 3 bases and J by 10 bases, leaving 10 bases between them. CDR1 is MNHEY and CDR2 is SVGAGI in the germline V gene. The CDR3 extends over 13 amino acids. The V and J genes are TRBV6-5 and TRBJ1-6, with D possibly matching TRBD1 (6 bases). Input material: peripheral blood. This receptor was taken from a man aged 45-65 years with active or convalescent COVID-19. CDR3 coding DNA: TGTGCCAGCAGTTATATAACAGGGTCACCCCTCCACTTT. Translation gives CASSYITGSPLHF.